These 29 T cell receptor beta chains came from one sample sequenced in a study of blood T cells in healthy people across ages. PCR was performed a second time for about 7 to 12 cycles using a sample-barcoded 5' primer and a J-beta primer mix. MiXCR, applied by TCRdb to the 5' RACE reads, yields one record per CDR3 protein. The table lists about 1.1 million distinct CDR3 sequences, 35% to 40% of them singletons. Sequenced: blood. Receptors originate from a man between 18 and 29 years old in good health.

This chain connects TRBV28 to TRBJ2-7; D call uncertain. The germline V gene has CDR1 MDHEN and CDR2 SYDVKM. The ends were cut back, 5 bases at V and 12 bases at J, with 26 bases in the middle. CDR3 length: 15 residues. The CDR3 nucleotides read TGTGCCAGCAGTAGCATATCCGGGCAGCAAGAGACCCGGTACTTC. Its protein is CASSSISGQQETRYF. The whole variable domain, filled in from reference TRBV28 and TRBJ2-7, reads DVKVTQSSRYLVKRTGEKVFLECVQDMDHENMFWYRQDPGLGLRLIYFSYDVKMKEKGDIPEGYSVSREKKERFSLILESASTNQTSMYLCASSSISGQQETRYFGPGTRLTVT.

This clonotype has ten or more counts. The J gene is TRBJ2-2, the V gene TRBV5-1; weak D call: TRBD1 (5 bases). The CDR3 has 14 residues. V was cut by 4 bases and J by 1 base, with 8 bases left in between. Germline lookup yields CDR1 SGHRS and CDR2 YFSETQ. The chain's CDR3 is CASSGTGNTGELFF. As DNA, the CDR3 is TGCGCCAGCAGCGGTACAGGGAACACCGGGGAGCTGTTTTTT.

The V and J genes are TRBV20-1 and TRBJ1-5, with 7 positions matching TRBD1. Germline V CDR1 and CDR2: DFQATT, SNEGSKA (reference sequence). Losses at the gene ends were 3 bases for V and 3 bases for J; bases not matched to a gene: 20. The CDR3 has 19 amino acids. The CDR3 DNA reads as TGCAGTGCTAGGGGACAGTTTTTTGCGTCGCCCATTAACAATCAGCCCCAGCATTTT. This sequence encodes CSARGQFFASPINNQPQHF.

The table lists this clonotype with a few counts. The V gene is TRBV7-2, the J gene TRBJ2-1; D is possibly TRBD2 (5 bases). This CDR3 has 17 amino acids. Germline V gives CDR1 SGHTA, CDR2 FQGNSA. V was cut by 5 bases and J by 9 bases, with 26 bases left in between. CDR3 sequence (DNA): TGTGCCAGCAGCCTACTCTCCGGGAACCTCTTTCAACCTGAGCAGTTCTTC. Its translation is CASSLLSGNLFQPEQFF.

The J gene is TRBJ1-5, the V gene TRBV28; 7 positions agree with TRBD1. The germline CDR1 and CDR2 sequences are MDHEN and SYDVKM. The CDR3 has 15 amino acids. Trimming at V came to 2 bases and at J to 4 bases, leaving 5 bases not matched to a gene. CDR3 in DNA: TGTGCCAGCAGTTTAAATTCAGGGGGTAATCAGCCCCAGCATTTT. It translates to CASSLNSGGNQPQHF.

The chain links TRBV15 to TRBJ1-4; D is possibly TRBD1 (5 bases). The germline CDR1 and CDR2 sequences are LNHNV and YYDKDF (reference sequence). V was clipped by 3 bases and J by 6 bases, with 17 bases between them. CDR3 length: 16 residues. The CDR3 region has the DNA TGTGCCACCAGCAGTCTTACAGGACTTACTTATGAAAAACTGTTTTTT. Its protein product is CATSSLTGLTYEKLFF. The full variable domain, completed using reference TRBV15 and TRBJ1-4, is DAMVIQNPRYQVTQFGKPVTLSCSQTLNHNVMYWYQQKSSQAPKLLFHYYDKDFNNEADTPDNFQSRRPNTSFCFLDIRSPGLGDTAMYLCATSSLTGLTYEKLFFGSGTQLSVL.

The chain combines TRBV4-2 with TRBJ1-3; D is unclear. V dropped 1 base and J dropped 4 bases, with 11 bases sitting between them. The CDR3 contains 15 residues. Germline V lookup: CDR1 LGHNA, CDR2 YNFKEQ. This CDR3 is CASSQVTQFGNTIYF. The DNA for the CDR3 is TGTGCCAGCAGCCAAGTAACCCAGTTCGGAAACACCATATATTTT.

On this clonotype itself: One end of the junction is discordant with germline, which a read error may explain. The V call is TRBV6-5, the J call TRBJ1-2, with no clear D. Germline V CDR1 and CDR2: MNHEY, SVGAGI. The CDR3 totals 15 residues. The CDR3 sequence is CASTTGAALNYGYAF. The CDR3 nucleotides are TGTGCCAGCACCACCGGAGCAGCGTTGAACTATGGCTACGCCTTC.

On this clonotype: A read error may produce the germline difference seen at one junction end. The chain couples TRBV12-3 or TRBV12-4 to TRBJ1-1; D is unclear. The CDR3 has 12 residues. The CDR3 here is CASSPLVTEVFF. Written as DNA, the CDR3 is TGTGCCAGCAGTCCCCTCGTCACTGAAGTTTTCTTT.

This clonotype was counted at least ten times. V and J are TRBV4-1 and TRBJ1-5; 10 nucleotides align to TRBD1. J was trimmed by 3 bases and V by 3 bases; bases with no gene match: 5. The germline V gene encodes CDR1 MGHRA and CDR2 YSYEKL. The CDR3 extends over 16 amino acids. This CDR3 reads CASSHSGTGDNQPQHF. The CDR3 coding sequence is TGCGCCAGCAGCCATTCCGGGACAGGGGACAATCAGCCCCAGCATTTT.

DNA of the CDR3: TGTGCCAGCAGCCTCACCGGGACTCGTGTAGATACGCAGTATTTT. Amino acid sequence: CASSLTGTRVDTQYF. V gene TRBV7-9 combines with J gene TRBJ2-3, with D possibly TRBD2 on 6 matching bases. The ends were cut back, 5 bases at V and 5 bases at J, with 17 bases in the middle. The CDR3 is made up of 15 amino acids. CDR1 SEHNR and CDR2 FQNEAQ come from the germline V gene (reference sequence).

The V gene is TRBV2, the J gene TRBJ1-1; 10 bases match TRBD1. The CDR3 is made up of 15 amino acids. The V gene's germline CDR1 is SNHLY and CDR2 FYNNEI. Trimming took 7 bases from V and 1 from J; bases not matched to a gene: 6. The CDR3 loop reads CASKVTGGANTEAFF. The CDR3, as DNA: TGTGCCAGCAAGGTGACAGGGGGCGCGAACACTGAAGCTTTCTTT.

This clonotype was observed a handful of times. V gene TRBV4-1 combines with J gene TRBJ1-4; D is unresolved. Per germline, CDR1 MGHRA and CDR2 YSYEKL. V lost 2 bases and J 2 bases, leaving 9 bases between the germline ends. The CDR3 consists of 15 residues. As DNA, the CDR3 is TGCGCCAGCAGCCAAACAGAGGGTACTAATGAAAAACTGTTTTTT. This encodes CASSQTEGTNEKLFF.

This clonotype has ten or more counts. CDR3: CASSVARDTDTQYF. DNA for the CDR3: TGTGCCAGCAGCGTAGCGAGAGACACAGATACGCAGTATTTT. The chain employs TRBV9 and TRBJ2-3; D unclear. The length of the CDR3 is 14 residues. Trimming took off 0 bases at V and 2 bases at J, with 7 bases between the two ends. From germline, CDR1 is SGDLS and CDR2 YYNGEE.

This clonotype was observed a handful of times. This chain joins TRBV2 and TRBJ1-4, with D tentatively TRBD1 (6 bases). There are 13 residues in the CDR3. Trimming took off 7 bases at V and 8 bases at J, with 14 bases between the two ends. Germline CDR1 reads SNHLY; CDR2 reads FYNNEI. The CDR3, as DNA: TGTGCCAGCAAGGGGGGGCCTCGGGAAAAACTGTTTTTT. Residues: CASKGGPREKLFF. Full variable domain (rest looked up from reference TRBV2 and TRBJ1-4): EPEVTQTPSHQVTQMGQEVILRCVPISNHLYFYWYRQILGQKVEFLVSFYNNEISEKSEIFDDQFSVERPDGSNFTLKIRSTKLEDSAMYFCASKGGPREKLFFGSGTQLSVL.

The chain combines TRBV9 with TRBJ2-7; no firm D call. CDR1 SGDLS and CDR2 YYNGEE come from the germline V gene. The CDR3 totals 17 residues. V lost 4 bases and J lost 2, with 22 bases in between. This chain's CDR3 is CASSRVGSGIHAYEQYF. The CDR3 nucleotides read TGTGCCAGCAGCAGAGTAGGCTCAGGTATCCACGCCTACGAGCAGTACTTC.

CDR3 protein: CSATVGGPNTEAFF. The CDR3 DNA is TGCAGTGCCACCGTGGGGGGACCGAACACTGAAGCTTTCTTT. This rearrangement joins TRBV20-1 to TRBJ1-1; weak D call: TRBD1 (5 bases). The CDR3 is 14 residues long. Trimming left V 6 bases short and J 1 base short, with 15 bases between. Germline values: CDR1 DFQATT, CDR2 SNEGSKA (reference sequence).

This clonotype occurred a few times. The chain combines TRBV6-2 or TRBV6-3 with TRBJ2-2; D remains unclear. Per the germline V gene, CDR1 is MNHEY and CDR2 is SVGEGT. The CDR3 consists of 15 residues. V gave up 4 bases and J gave up 0 bases, with 9 bases separating them. The CDR3 coding sequence is TGTGCCAGCAGTTTGACTTTCGCGAACACCGGGGAGCTGTTTTTT. This sequence encodes CASSLTFANTGELFF.

The chain carries TRBV20-1 and TRBJ2-7; TRBD2 might be the D (5 bases). The J call may not be correct, given that the DNA end is closer to TRBJ2-5. CDR3 size: 13 residues. Germline lookup yields CDR1 DFQATT and CDR2 SNEGSKA (reference sequence). The CDR3 coding sequence is TGCAGTGCTATACCCGGGGAAGAGGGGACCCAGTACTTC. Its translation: CSAIPGEEGTQYF.

This chain connects TRBV4-3 to TRBJ1-5, with D unresolved. Germline V CDR1 and CDR2: LGHNA, YSLEER. The CDR3 runs 13 residues. V was shortened by 4 bases and J by 6 bases, with 10 bases between the two germline ends. CDR3 bases: TGCGCCAGCAGCCTTTCCGACGGTCAGCCCCAGCATTTT. Its protein product is CASSLSDGQPQHF.

This chain links TRBV6-5 with TRBJ2-3; the match to TRBD1 covers 8 bases. This CDR3 is 15 amino acids long. The junction had 5 bases not matched to a gene; V was cut back by 2 bases and J by 4 bases. Germline lookup yields CDR1 MNHEY and CDR2 SVGAGI. CDR3 sequence reads: CASSYPDRGADTQYF. The CDR3 DNA reads as TGTGCCAGCAGTTACCCCGACAGGGGTGCAGATACGCAGTATTTT.

In this sample, this clonotype turned up a few times. The chain carries TRBV6-1 and TRBJ1-1, with D possibly matching TRBD1 (5 bases). This CDR3 is built from 15 residues. Trimming left V 1 base short and J 3 bases short, with 12 bases between. Germline V gene lookup returns CDR1 MNHNS and CDR2 SASEGT. The CDR3 spells CASSEGGRDYTEAFF. CDR3 DNA: TGTGCCAGCAGTGAAGGGGGCAGGGACTACACTGAAGCTTTCTTT.

V and J are TRBV7-2 and TRBJ2-7; unclear D gene. V lost 5 bases and J lost 0, with 17 bases in between. Germline CDR1 is SGHTA and CDR2 is FQGNSA. This CDR3 region has 16 residues. The CDR3 region is CASSQSDTSLSYEQYF. The CDR3 nucleotides are TGTGCCAGCAGCCAATCCGACACCTCTCTCTCCTACGAGCAGTACTTC.

This chain uses TRBV4-1 with TRBJ1-1, with D perhaps TRBD1 (5 bases). The V and J ends lost 1 base and 2 bases respectively, with 11 bases between them. The CDR3 contains 15 residues. CDR1 is MGHRA and CDR2 is YSYEKL in the germline V gene. The DNA for the CDR3 is TGCGCCAGCAGCCAAGTACAGGCCGATAACACTGAAGCTTTCTTT. It is translated as CASSQVQADNTEAFF.

The chain combines TRBV6-5 with TRBJ1-2; a possible D gene is TRBD1 (5 bases). The CDR3 runs to 12 residues. V shed 6 bases and J shed 6 bases, with 11 bases lying between them. Germline V gene sequence: CDR1 MNHEY, CDR2 SVGAGI. CDR3 coding DNA: TGTGCCAGCAGAACCTACAGGAATGGCTACACCTTC. Its protein is CASRTYRNGYTF.

The rearrangement links TRBV7-2 to TRBJ1-4; D call uncertain. CDR3 size: 16 residues. Germline V CDR1 and CDR2: SGHTA, FQGNSA. Trimming cost V 1 base and J 3 bases, with 12 bases left between them. The CDR3 bases are TGTGCCAGCAGCTTAGACGGCCGGTCGGCTAATGAAAAACTGTTTTTT. This sequence encodes CASSLDGRSANEKLFF. The complete variable domain, with remaining parts taken from reference TRBV7-2 and TRBJ1-4, reads GAGVSQSPSNKVTEKGKDVELRCDPISGHTALYWYRQSLGQGLEFLIYFQGNSAPDKSGLPSDRFSAERTGGSVSTLTIQRTQQEDSAVYLCASSLDGRSANEKLFFGSGTQLSVL.

This clonotype came up many times. V and J are TRBV29-1 and TRBJ2-1, with D uncertain. CDR3 length: 13 amino acids. Germline V gives CDR1 SQVTM, CDR2 ANQGSEA. Trimming took 4 bases from V and 4 from J, leaving 11 bases between them. This CDR3 reads CSVAGRIYNEQFF. In DNA, the CDR3 is TGCAGCGTTGCAGGACGGATTTACAATGAGCAGTTCTTC.

Only a few counts were recorded for this clonotype. V and J are TRBV20-1 and TRBJ2-1, with a tentative D call TRBD1 (6 bases). The CDR3 has 14 amino acids. Germline values: CDR1 DFQATT, CDR2 SNEGSKA (reference sequence). V lost 5 bases, J lost 0 bases, and 11 bases lay in between. CDR3 loop: CSAGGQSSYNEQFF. The CDR3, as DNA: TGCAGTGCTGGTGGACAGAGCTCCTACAATGAGCAGTTCTTC.

This clonotype was picked up a small number of times. The chain is built from TRBV3-1 and TRBJ2-3; 7 bases align to TRBD1. V gave up 4 bases and J gave up 0 bases; unmatched junction bases: 7. Germline V lookup: CDR1 LGHDT, CDR2 YNNKEL (reference sequence). There are 16 residues in the CDR3. The CDR3 here is CASSLYGTASTDTQYF. Written as DNA, the CDR3 is TGTGCCAGCAGCCTATACGGGACAGCTAGCACAGATACGCAGTATTTT.